The next 11 T cell receptor beta chains were all read from a single sample in a study of read filtering for tumor transcriptome and immune sequencing. The library was built from around 0.4 ug RNA with molecular barcoded adaptors for alpha/delta and beta/gamma chains. One entry per CDR3 protein results from TCRdb running MiXCR on the reads. The sample has tens of thousands of distinct CDR3 sequences, roughly 20% seen once. The sample comprised a population of CD138-negative cells sorted from bone marrow. These receptor sequences come from a donor at least 40 years old with multiple myeloma.

This clonotype was seen at least ten times. V is TRBV13 and J is TRBJ2-7; D uncertain. V lost 2 bases and J lost 1, with 6 bases in between. This CDR3 is built from 13 residues. Germline CDR1 is PRHDT and CDR2 is FYEKMQ (reference sequence). The CDR3 region is CASSLLGSYEQYF. In DNA, the CDR3 is TGTGCCAGCAGCTTACTAGGGTCCTACGAGCAGTACTTC.

Regarding this clonotype: Possible read error: a much larger clone is one base away. V gene TRBV28 combines with J gene TRBJ2-1; possible D gene TRBD2, 5 bases. V was cut by 10 bases and J by 11 bases, with 15 bases left in between. Per germline, CDR1 MDHEN and CDR2 SYDVKM. This CDR3 spans 11 amino acids. The CDR3 region is CATVVRGKQFF. The CDR3 DNA reads as TGTGCCACCGTGGTCCGGGGAAAGCAGTTCTTC.

This clonotype was seen more than once but under ten times. This chain links TRBV28 with TRBJ2-2; D remains unclear. Germline CDR1 reads MDHEN; CDR2 reads SYDVKM. This CDR3 has 14 amino acids. The V end was cut by 6 bases, the J end by 2 bases, with 10 bases between. CDR3 region: CASRSQPNTGELFF. The CDR3 coding sequence is TGTGCCAGCAGATCACAGCCAAACACCGGGGAGCTGTTTTTT.

This clonotype is labeled medium-sized. This rearrangement joins TRBV9 to TRBJ2-1; D gene uncertain. V shed 0 bases and J shed 5 bases, with 9 bases lying between them. The CDR3 has 14 residues. Germline loops: CDR1 SGDLS, CDR2 YYNGEE. In DNA, the CDR3 is TGTGCCAGCAGCGTAGGTGACTGGAACAATGAGCAGTTCTTC. Residues: CASSVGDWNNEQFF.

As concerns this clonotype: Sequence at one end of the junction differs from germline and may be a read error. The V gene is TRBV5-1, the J gene TRBJ2-1; 8 bases agree with TRBD2. Germline V gene lookup returns CDR1 SGHRS and CDR2 YFSETQ. The CDR3 loop spans 15 amino acids. CDR3 sequence (DNA): TGCACCAGTACTCCCGGGGCTAGCGGGTACAATGAGCAGTTCTTC. Translating gives CTSTPGASGYNEQFF.

The sample holds many counts of this clonotype. This could be a read error, since a much larger clone is one nucleotide away. The chain recombines TRBV2 with TRBJ2-1; weak D call: TRBD1 (6 bases). The CDR3 length is 15 residues. Germline assignment: CDR1 SNHLY and CDR2 FYNNEI. The CDR3 nucleotides read TGTGCCAGCTCCCGAGATCGCAGGGGCTTCGATGAGCAGCTCTTC. Encoded protein: CASSRDRRGFDEQLF.

This clonotype was picked up many times. J is TRBJ1-2 and V is TRBV20-1, with unresolved D. Germline values: CDR1 DFQATT, CDR2 SNEGSKA (reference sequence). The ends were cut back, 1 base at V and 3 bases at J, with 12 bases in the middle. The CDR3 spans 14 residues. CDR3 DNA sequence: TGCAGTGCTAGAGTTGCGGAACCCCACTATGGCTACACCTTC. It is translated as CSARVAEPHYGYTF.

This clonotype was detected many times. The rearrangement links TRBV7-8 to TRBJ2-1; possibly TRBD2 for D (6 bases). The length of the CDR3 is 16 residues. Deletions cut 0 bases from V and 7 bases from J, with 16 bases between. Germline V CDR1 and CDR2: SGHVS, FQNEAQ. The CDR3 DNA sequence: TGTGCCAGCAGCTTAGCGCTGACTAGTGGGGGTAATGAGCAGTTCTTC. As protein: CASSLALTSGGNEQFF.

This clonotype was picked up many times. The chain joins TRBV2 to TRBJ2-7; 7 bases match TRBD1. The CDR3 contains 17 residues. V shed 6 bases and J 0 bases; nucleotides not matched to a gene: 14. From germline, CDR1 is SNHLY and CDR2 FYNNEI. CDR3 amino acids: CASRSPRQGRSSYEQYF. CDR3 sequence (DNA): TGTGCCAGCAGGTCCCCCCGACAGGGAAGGTCCTCCTACGAGCAGTACTTC.

This clonotype was counted many times. The gene calls are TRBV5-1 and TRBJ2-7; 8 positions agree with TRBD2. The CDR3 is 15 residues long. The V gene end was trimmed by 1 base and the J gene end by 4 bases; junction bases not matched to a gene: 7. Per germline, CDR1 SGHRS and CDR2 YFSETQ. CDR3 residues: CASSLTAGGGYEQYF. In DNA form, the CDR3 reads TGCGCCAGCAGCTTGACGGCGGGAGGAGGTTACGAGCAGTACTTC.

This clonotype has ten or more counts. As DNA, the CDR3 is TGTGCCAGCAGTACACCGGACAGGGGAGGGTGGACCCAGTACTTC. This encodes CASSTPDRGGWTQYF. This chain joins TRBV28 and TRBJ2-5; 9 bases are shared with TRBD1. This CDR3 spans 15 amino acids. The J segment lost 7 bases and the V segment lost 5 bases, leaving 11 bases of the junction unmatched. From germline, CDR1 is MDHEN and CDR2 SYDVKM.